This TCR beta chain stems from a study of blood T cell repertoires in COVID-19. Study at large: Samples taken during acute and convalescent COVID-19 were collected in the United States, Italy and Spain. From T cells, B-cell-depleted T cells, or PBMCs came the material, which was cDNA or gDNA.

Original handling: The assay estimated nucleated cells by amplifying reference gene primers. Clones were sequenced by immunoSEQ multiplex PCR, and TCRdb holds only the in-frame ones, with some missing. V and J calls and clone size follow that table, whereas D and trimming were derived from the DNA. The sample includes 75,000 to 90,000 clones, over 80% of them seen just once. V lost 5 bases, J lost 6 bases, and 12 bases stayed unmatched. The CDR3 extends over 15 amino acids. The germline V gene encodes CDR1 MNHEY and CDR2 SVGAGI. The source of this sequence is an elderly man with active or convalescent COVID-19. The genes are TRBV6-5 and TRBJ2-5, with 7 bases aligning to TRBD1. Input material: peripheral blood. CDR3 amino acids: CASSPSTGSMKTQYF. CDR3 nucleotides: TGTGCCAGCAGTCCCTCGACAGGGAGTATGAAGACCCAGTACTTC.